This TCR beta chain emerged from a study of CD8 T cells in ankylosing spondylitis. The CDR3 runs to 16 residues. With V trimmed by 5 bases and J by 5 bases, 10 bases remained unmatched. Germline loops: CDR1 SGHRS, CDR2 YFSETQ. In its sample, this clonotype was seen many times. MiXCR, run by TCRdb on the 5' RACE reads, gives a single entry per CDR3 protein. The sample contains some 140,000 distinct CDR3 sequences, roughly 8.4% of which appear only once. The V and J genes are TRBV5-1 and TRBJ2-2, with 9 bases lining up with TRBD1. The sequencing sample was made of synovial fluid, either unsorted or a sorted T cell fraction (not recorded which). The receptor comes from a male donor with ankylosing spondylitis. For the CDR3, the DNA is TGCGCCAGCAGTCCAACTACAGGGGGCTTGACCGGGGAGCTGTTTTTT. Amino acid sequence: CASSPTTGGLTGELFF.